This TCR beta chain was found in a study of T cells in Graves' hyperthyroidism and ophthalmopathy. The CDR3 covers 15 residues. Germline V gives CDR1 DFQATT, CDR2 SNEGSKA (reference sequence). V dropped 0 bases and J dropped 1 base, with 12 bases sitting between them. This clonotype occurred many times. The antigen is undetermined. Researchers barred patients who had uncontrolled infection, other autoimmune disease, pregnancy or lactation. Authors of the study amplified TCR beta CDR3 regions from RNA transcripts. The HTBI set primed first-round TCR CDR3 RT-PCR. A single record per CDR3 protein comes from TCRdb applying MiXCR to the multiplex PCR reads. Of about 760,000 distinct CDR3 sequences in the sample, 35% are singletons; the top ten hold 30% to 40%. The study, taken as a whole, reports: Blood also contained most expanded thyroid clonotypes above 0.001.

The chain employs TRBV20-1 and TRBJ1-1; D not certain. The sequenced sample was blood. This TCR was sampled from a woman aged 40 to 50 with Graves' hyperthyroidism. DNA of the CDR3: TGCAGTGCTAGAGACGCAAGAGGAGGGAACACTGAAGCTTTCTTT. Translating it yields CSARDARGGNTEAFF.